This T cell receptor (beta chain) was recovered during a study of T cells in Graves' hyperthyroidism and ophthalmopathy. Study observations and caveats: The model anticipated ophthalmopathy a median 6.5 months pre-onset. Most clonotypes that expanded in the thyroid above 0.001 also showed up in blood.

This clonotype was observed many times. Antigen: not known. V shed 3 bases, J shed 2 bases, and the junction held 6 bases outside the gene matches. CDR3 length: 15 residues. Germline CDR1 is MRHNA and CDR2 is SNTAGT. Orbital computed tomography, thyroid ultrasound, serum thyroxine and TRAb, and clinical symptoms together informed the diagnoses. RNA transcripts were the template for amplifying TCR beta CDR3 regions. A first-round RT-PCR of the TCR CDR3 used the HTBI primer set. One entry per CDR3 protein, called by TCRdb with MiXCR from the multiplex PCR reads. Of about 640,000 distinct CDR3 sequences in the sample, about 45% were seen once.

The receptor comes from an adult man with Graves' disease, either hyperthyroidism or ophthalmopathy (not recorded which). This chain uses TRBV6-4 with TRBJ2-7; 8 bases map to TRBD2. The specimen sequenced was peripheral blood or thyroid tissue (not recorded which). CDR3 in DNA: TGTGCCAGCAGTGAGGTAGCGGGGCCTCCCTACGAGCAGTACTTC. Its protein is CASSEVAGPPYEQYF.